Listed below are T cell receptor beta chains from one sample, sequenced in a study of blood T cell repertoires in COVID-19. TCRdb's copy holds only in-frame clones and misses some; the assay was immunoSEQ multiplex PCR. The data show about 250,000 clones, around 82% seen once. Sequenced sample: peripheral blood. The receptors originated from a man older than 75 with acute or convalescent COVID-19. CDR3s include the opening cysteine and the closing phenylalanine or tryptophan. The order of the fields is CDR3 protein, CDR3 DNA, V gene, J gene, D gene, clone size. D genes are given only for firm matches. Clone size is shown for a subset of rows, as once, few, many or a class of expanded clone.

CDR3aa: CASSPGGQGNEKLFF; CDR3nt: TGTGCCAGCAGCCCCGGGGGGCAGGGTAATGAAAAACTGTTTTTT; v_gene: TRBV6-5; j_gene: TRBJ1-4; d_gene: .; abundance: .
CDR3aa: CASSSGQTDSGNTIYF; CDR3nt: TGCGCCAGCAGCTCTGGACAGACCGATTCTGGAAACACCATATATTTT; v_gene: TRBV5-1; j_gene: TRBJ1-3; d_gene: .; abundance: .
CDR3aa: CASHRDSQETQYF; CDR3nt: TGTGCCAGCCATAGGGACAGCCAAGAGACCCAGTACTTC; v_gene: TRBV2; j_gene: TRBJ2-5; d_gene: TRBD1; abundance: .
CDR3aa: CASGLQGEVTGELFF; CDR3nt: TGCGCCAGCGGCCTACAGGGTGAGGTGACCGGGGAGCTGTTTTTT; v_gene: TRBV5-1; j_gene: TRBJ2-2; d_gene: .; abundance: .
CDR3aa: CASSYSDSGGYEQYF; CDR3nt: TGTGCCAGCAGTTACTCGGACTCCGGAGGATACGAGCAGTACTTC; v_gene: TRBV6-5; j_gene: TRBJ2-7; d_gene: .; abundance: .
CDR3aa: CASSETGSSYEQYF; CDR3nt: TGCGCCAGCAGCGAGACAGGGTCCTCCTACGAGCAGTACTTC; v_gene: TRBV5-1; j_gene: TRBJ2-7; d_gene: TRBD1; abundance: once
CDR3aa: CATSAPDRGYGYTF; CDR3nt: TGTGCCACCAGTGCTCCCGACAGGGGCTATGGCTACACCTTC; v_gene: TRBV24-1; j_gene: TRBJ1-2; d_gene: TRBD1; abundance: .
CDR3aa: CASSQDRGQETQYF; CDR3nt: TGTGCCAGCAGCCAAGACAGGGGGCAAGAGACCCAGTACTTC; v_gene: TRBV7-6; j_gene: TRBJ2-5; d_gene: TRBD1; abundance: .
CDR3aa: CSVEPTSGLYNEQFF; CDR3nt: TGCAGCGTTGAACCAACTAGCGGGTTGTACAATGAGCAGTTCTTC; v_gene: TRBV29-1; j_gene: TRBJ2-1; d_gene: TRBD2; abundance: .
CDR3aa: CASSEWQGRNTIYF; CDR3nt: TGTGCCAGCAGTGAATGGCAGGGAAGGAACACCATATATTTT; v_gene: TRBV2; j_gene: TRBJ1-3; d_gene: .; abundance: .
CDR3aa: CATSRGDQPQHF; CDR3nt: TGTGCCACCAGCAGAGGCGATCAGCCCCAGCATTTT; v_gene: TRBV15; j_gene: TRBJ1-5; d_gene: .; abundance: .
CDR3aa: CATSRDALGLDYEQYF; CDR3nt: TGTGCCACCAGCAGAGATGCCCTAGGACTGGACTACGAGCAGTACTTC; v_gene: TRBV15; j_gene: TRBJ2-7; d_gene: .; abundance: once